Listed below are T cell receptor beta chains from one sample, sequenced in a study of shared clonotypes between healthy human individuals. Profiling relied on immunoSEQ multiplex PCR, and the TCRdb table lists in-frame clones only, not all of them. This sample has around 940,000 clones; more than 75% occur once, and the top ten carry approximately 1.5%. The sequenced material came from memory CD4+ T cells sorted from blood. These receptors came from a man aged 18-30 years in good health. Each CDR3 is given with its conserved first and last residue. A D gene is named only where the DNA matches it firmly. Expanded clones are given a class, and other clones once, few, many or no size at all.

j_call clone_size v_call d_call cdr3_aa cdr3_nt
TRBJ2-1 NA TRBV6-1 NA CASSEGQGWNEQFF TGTGCCAGCAGTGAAGGTCAGGGTTGGAATGAGCAGTTCTTC
TRBJ2-7 few TRBV18 NA CASSGVPYEQYF TGTGCCAGCTCAGGGGTCCCCTACGAGCAGTACTTC
TRBJ2-1 NA TRBV11-2 NA CASSITTHEQFF TGTGCCAGCAGTATCACCACCCATGAGCAGTTCTTC
TRBJ2-5 NA TRBV5-8 TRBD1 CASSLDQGALQETQYF TGTGCCAGCAGCTTGGACCAGGGGGCTCTTCAAGAGACCCAGTACTTC
TRBJ2-1 NA TRBV7-3 NA CASSLGTGLWDEQFF TGTGCCAGCAGCTTAGGGACTGGCCTTTGGGATGAGCAGTTCTTC
TRBJ2-5 NA TRBV5-6 NA CASSTGVASGETQYF TGTGCCAGCAGCACGGGGGTGGCTTCCGGAGAGACCCAGTACTTC
TRBJ1-6 NA TRBV5-6 NA CASTRSGATYNSPLHF TGTGCCAGCACTAGGAGCGGGGCTACCTATAATTCACCCCTCCACTTT
TRBJ2-3 NA TRBV7-3 TRBD1 CASSLRGTGGGDTQYF TGTGCCAGCAGCTTACGCGGGACAGGGGGCGGAGATACGCAGTATTTT
TRBJ1-1 NA TRBV5-1 TRBD1 CASSFQGARTEAFF TGCGCCAGCAGCTTCCAGGGGGCGCGCACTGAAGCTTTCTTT
TRBJ2-7 NA TRBV5-6 NA CASSPAPRDTVYEQYF TGTGCCAGCAGCCCGGCCCCCAGGGATACAGTCTACGAGCAGTACTTC
TRBJ2-3 NA TRBV7-2 TRBD2 CASSLKVTSGTSTDTQYF TGTGCCAGCAGCTTGAAGGTGACTAGCGGGACTAGCACAGATACGCAGTATTTT
TRBJ2-3 NA TRBV9 NA CASSGGSGSIVDTQYF TGTGCCAGCAGCGGGGGGTCAGGGAGTATTGTAGATACGCAGTATTTT
TRBJ2-5 NA TRBV10-3 TRBD2 CAISGTAGTAEGETQYF TGTGCCATCAGTGGAACAGCGGGGACCGCAGAGGGCGAGACCCAGTACTTC
TRBJ1-5 few TRBV7-9 NA CASSLGGSQPQHF TGTGCCAGCAGCTTAGGGGGATCCCAGCCCCAGCATTTT
TRBJ2-4 NA TRBV27 TRBD1 CASSPGTGRGNIQYF TGTGCCAGCAGTCCGGGGACAGGGAGGGGAAACATTCAGTACTTC
TRBJ1-1 few TRBV30 NA CAGRDTNWNTEAFF TGTGCCGGCCGGGACACCAACTGGAACACTGAAGCTTTCTTT
TRBJ2-1 NA TRBV19 TRBD1 CASSPQGGNEQFF TGTGCCAGTAGCCCACAGGGGGGAAATGAGCAGTTCTTC
TRBJ2-1 few TRBV30 NA CAWSVLEAQFF TGTGCCTGGAGTGTATTGGAAGCGCAGTTCTTC
TRBJ1-1 once TRBV29-1 NA CSVDPGGALGTEAFF TGCAGCGTTGATCCTGGGGGCGCGCTCGGCACTGAAGCTTTCTTT
TRBJ1-3 NA TRBV7-3 TRBD1 CASSPDRGPGNTIYF TGTGCCAGCAGCCCCGACAGGGGCCCTGGAAACACCATATATTTT
TRBJ1-2 few TRBV7-7 NA CASSCHLSENYGYTF TGTGCTAGCAGCTGCCATCTCAGCGAAAACTATGGCTACACCTTC
TRBJ1-6 NA TRBV5-4 NA CASSLDAGLSDSPLHF TGTGCCAGCAGCTTGGACGCTGGGCTCAGTGATTCACCCCTCCACTTT
TRBJ2-2 NA TRBV5-1 NA CASSLDTGATGELFF TGCGCCAGCAGCCTGGACACGGGAGCCACCGGGGAGCTGTTTTTT
TRBJ1-2 NA TRBV5-1 NA CASSLWGGRDHYGYTF TGCGCCAGCAGCTTGTGGGGGGGCAGAGACCACTATGGCTACACCTTC
TRBJ2-5 NA TRBV5-4 NA CASSLRRDMETQYF TGTGCCAGCAGCTTGAGAAGGGACATGGAGACCCAGTACTTC
TRBJ2-3 NA TRBV6-1 NA CASSVVTSTDTQYF TGTGCCAGCAGTGTTGTTACTAGCACAGATACGCAGTATTTT
TRBJ2-7 once TRBV9 NA CASSVGPLYEQYF TGTGCCAGCAGCGTAGGGCCCCTTTATGAGCAGTACTTC
TRBJ1-5 NA TRBV18 NA CASSPQSNQPQHF TGTGCCAGCTCACCACAGAGCAATCAGCCCCAGCATTTT
TRBJ1-2 NA TRBV30 NA CAWSVKGGRGHGYTF TGTGCCTGGAGTGTAAAGGGAGGCAGGGGACATGGCTACACCTTC
TRBJ2-2 NA TRBV18 TRBD1 CASSPRSGGTGELFF TGTGCCAGCTCCCCCCGCTCAGGGGGCACCGGGGAGCTGTTTTTT